The 21 T cell receptor beta chains below were found in one sample sequenced in a study of cytomegalovirus exposure and HLA in healthy donors. Profiling relied on immunoSEQ multiplex PCR, and the TCRdb table lists in-frame clones only, not all of them. The sample lists more than 250,000 clones; roughly 88% were seen once. Material for sequencing was PBMCs. These receptors all come from a woman aged 18-29 years in good health and CMV-seronegative.

This clone was detected a few times. Sequence at one end of the junction differs from germline and may be a read error. For the CDR3, the DNA is TGTGCTAGCAGCCGACTAGCGGGAGACCAGGAGACCCAGTACTTC. Translating it yields CASSRLAGDQETQYF. This chain links TRBV7-7 with TRBJ2-5; 12 nucleotides align to TRBD2. Per the germline V gene, CDR1 is SSHAT and CDR2 is FNYEAQ (reference sequence). The CDR3 is 15 residues long.

V and J are TRBV4-3 and TRBJ1-2, with 10 bases identical to TRBD1. This CDR3 has 16 residues. Unmatched junction bases numbered 8, after V lost 2 bases and J lost 5 bases. Germline V gene sequence: CDR1 LGHNA, CDR2 YSLEER. DNA for the CDR3: TGCGCCAGCAGCCAACCTGGGACAGGGGCGGTATATGGCTACACCTTC. Amino acids: CASSQPGTGAVYGYTF.

The genes are TRBV7-8 and TRBJ2-7; TRBD1 matches 8 bases. The CDR3 length is 13 residues. V lost 0 bases to trimming and J lost 11 bases; unmatched junction nucleotides: 6. Germline CDR1 and CDR2: SGHVS and FQNEAQ. DNA of the CDR3: TGTGCCAGCAGCTTAGCTCCAGGGGGCGCGGAGTACTTC. It yields the protein CASSLAPGGAEYF. The full variable domain, rest sourced from reference TRBV7-8 and TRBJ2-7, is GAGVSQSPRYKVAKRGQDVALRCDPISGHVSLFWYQQALGQGPEFLTYFQNEAQLDKSGLPSDRFFAERPEGSVSTLKIQRTQQEDSAVYLCASSLAPGGAEYFGPGTRLTVT.

Remarks on this clone: This could be a read error, since a much larger clone is one nucleotide away. The V call is TRBV4-3, the J call TRBJ2-7; D possibly corresponds to TRBD2 (5 bases). Germline V gene lookup returns CDR1 LGHNA and CDR2 YSLEER. The CDR3 is 13 residues long. V lost 4 bases to trimming and J lost 2 bases, with 9 bases between them. Here the CDR3 DNA reads TGCGCCAGCAGCCCCGGGAAAACCTACGAGCAGTACTTC. Translating gives CASSPGKTYEQYF.

The V and J genes are TRBV6-1 and TRBJ1-3; 8 bases are shared with TRBD1. This CDR3 is 16 amino acids long. With 3 bases clipped from V and 0 bases from J, the junction kept 4 bases outside the gene matches. The germline V gene encodes CDR1 MNHNS and CDR2 SASEGT. The CDR3 is CASSDWTGSSGNTIYF. DNA of the CDR3: TGTGCCAGCAGTGACTGGACAGGGTCCTCTGGAAACACCATATATTTT.

The chain joins TRBV10-3 to TRBJ2-5; perhaps TRBD2 as D (5 bases). Germline values: CDR1 ENHRY, CDR2 SYGVKD. Trimming pared 7 bases from V and 5 bases from J, leaving 14 bases between. The CDR3 runs to 13 residues. The CDR3 sequence is CAITDSLAETQYF. In nucleotides, the CDR3 is TGTGCCATCACGGACTCCCTCGCGGAGACCCAGTACTTC.

The chain is built from TRBV9 and TRBJ2-1, with unresolved D. The length of the CDR3 is 12 residues. Trimming stripped 1 base from V and 8 bases from J, with 7 bases between. CDR1 and CDR2 (germline): SGDLS, YYNGEE. The CDR3 reads CASSVSVHEQFF. The CDR3 DNA follows: TGTGCCAGCAGCGTAAGCGTGCATGAGCAGTTCTTC. Looking up the rest from reference TRBV9 and TRBJ2-1 gives the full variable domain: DSGVTQTPKHLITATGQRVTLRCSPRSGDLSVYWYQQSLDQGLQFLIQYYNGEERAKGNILERFSAQQFPDLHSELNLSSLELGDSALYFCASSVSVHEQFFGPGTRLTVL.

This clone has just a few counts. This chain links TRBV9 with TRBJ2-2; D is unclear. The CDR3 totals 12 residues. The germline V gene has CDR1 SGDLS and CDR2 YYNGEE. V was trimmed by 7 bases and J by 3 bases, leaving 7 bases between them. The CDR3 nucleotides read TGTGCCAGCTCTGTATACACCGGGGAGCTGTTTTTT. It encodes CASSVYTGELFF.

The rearrangement links TRBV29-1 to TRBJ2-7, with 9 positions matching TRBD2. After removal of 5 bases from V and 2 bases from J, the junction contained 10 bases not matched to a gene. CDR3 length: 15 amino acids. Germline-derived CDR1 and CDR2 are SQVTM and ANQGSEA. In nucleotides, the CDR3 is TGCAGCGTTTCTATGAGACTAGCGGATCCCTACGAGCAGTACTTC. This translates into CSVSMRLADPYEQYF.

This clone was detected only once. The chain employs TRBV7-3 and TRBJ2-3; the match to TRBD1 covers 7 bases. Germline V CDR1 and CDR2: SGHTA, FQGTGA. The trim removed 5 bases at V and 1 base at J, leaving 6 bases unmatched. This CDR3 is 15 amino acids long. CDR3 DNA: TGTGCCAGCAGCGTCCGACAGGGAGGCACAGATACGCAGTATTTT. Protein product: CASSVRQGGTDTQYF.

This chain uses TRBV4-2 with TRBJ2-2; 11 bases are a match to TRBD2. The germline V gene encodes CDR1 LGHNA and CDR2 YNFKEQ. CDR3 size: 19 residues. Trimming cost V 4 bases and J 8 bases; bases outside gene matches: 18. The CDR3 bases are TGTGCCAGCAGCCCCCGAAGACCAACTAGCGGGAGCGATCAGGGGGAGCTGTTTTTT. Its protein product is CASSPRRPTSGSDQGELFF.

The gene calls are TRBV27 and TRBJ1-1, with 11 positions matching TRBD1. The CDR3 spans 16 residues. The V gene end was trimmed by 5 bases and the J gene end by 4 bases; junction bases not matched to a gene: 9. Germline assignment: CDR1 MNHEY and CDR2 SMNVEV (reference sequence). In DNA, the CDR3 is TGTGCCAGCAGTCAAGGACAGGGGGCGCGGGGCACTGAAGCTTTCTTT. Its protein product is CASSQGQGARGTEAFF.

The chain links TRBV25-1 to TRBJ1-3; the match to TRBD1 covers 7 bases. The CDR3 sequence is 15 residues long. Germline V gene lookup returns CDR1 MGHDK and CDR2 SYGVNS. Unmatched junction bases numbered 2, after V lost 1 base and J lost 2 bases. CDR3 sequence reads: CASSEWQGAGNTIYF. CDR3 bases: TGTGCCAGCAGTGAATGGCAGGGGGCTGGAAACACCATATATTTT. The whole variable domain, filled in from reference TRBV25-1 and TRBJ1-3, reads EADIYQTPRYLVIGTGKKITLECSQTMGHDKMYWYQQDPGMELHLIHYSYGVNSTEKGDLSSESTVSRIRTEHFPLTLESARPSHTSQYLCASSEWQGAGNTIYFGEGSWLTVV.

The chain recombines TRBV2 with TRBJ2-7, with D perhaps matching TRBD2 (6 bases). The length of the CDR3 is 13 residues. Germline-derived CDR1 and CDR2 are SNHLY and FYNNEI. Trimming left V 5 bases short and J 0 bases short, with 8 bases between. The CDR3 DNA follows: TGTGCCAGCAGTAATAGCGGCTCCTACGAGCAGTACTTC. It encodes CASSNSGSYEQYF.

The chain combines TRBV6-1 with TRBJ2-3, with D maybe TRBD2 (7 bases). V lost 8 bases and J lost 1, with 16 bases in between. The germline CDR1 and CDR2 sequences are MNHNS and SASEGT. This CDR3 has 15 amino acids. CDR3 nucleotides: TGTGCCAGCCGTAAGGGGGAGGGCGGCACAGATACGCAGTATTTT. Translation: CASRKGEGGTDTQYF.

This chain joins TRBV20-1 and TRBJ1-1, with D perhaps TRBD1 (6 bases). Germline V gene sequence: CDR1 DFQATT, CDR2 SNEGSKA (reference sequence). The CDR3 covers 9 residues. DNA for the CDR3: TGCAGCCACAGGGTCGAAGCTTTCTTT. Its translation is CSHRVEAFF.

CDR3 DNA: TGTGCCAGCAGTTCCTCCCCGACAGCAACCTACGAGCAGTACTTC. Residues: CASSSSPTATYEQYF. The V gene is TRBV6-5, the J gene TRBJ2-7, with D possibly being TRBD1 (5 bases). The CDR3 contains 15 residues. The V end lost 4 bases, the J end lost 2 bases, and 15 bases lay between the germline ends. Per the germline V gene, CDR1 is MNHEY and CDR2 is SVGAGI.

The rearrangement joins TRBV27 to TRBJ2-7, with 7 bases that match TRBD2. The CDR3 runs to 15 residues. Germline V lookup: CDR1 MNHEY, CDR2 SMNVEV (reference sequence). Trimming at V came to 5 bases and at J to 6 bases, leaving 13 bases not matched to a gene. CDR3 protein: CASSTSNGRQIEQYF. The CDR3 DNA reads TGTGCCAGCAGTACTTCCAACGGGAGGCAGATCGAGCAGTACTTC.

The V call is TRBV7-9, the J call TRBJ1-1; TRBD1 is a possible D gene (5 bases). This CDR3 has 11 residues. The germline V gene encodes CDR1 SEHNR and CDR2 FQNEAQ (reference sequence). Deletions cut 3 bases from V and 11 bases from J, with 10 bases between. Here the CDR3 reads CASSFGGDAFF. The CDR3, as DNA: TGTGCCAGCAGCTTCGGGGGGGACGCTTTCTTT.

This clone was recorded only once. This rearrangement joins TRBV5-4 to TRBJ2-2; 10 nucleotides agree with TRBD1. Per the germline V gene, CDR1 is SGHNT and CDR2 is YYREEE (reference sequence). Trimming removed 3 bases from V and 5 bases from J; junction bases left unmatched: 10. The CDR3 runs to 17 residues. The CDR3 loop is CASSSPVGQGRTGELFF. CDR3 nucleotides: TGTGCCAGCAGCTCGCCTGTGGGACAGGGGAGGACCGGGGAGCTGTTTTTT.

The chain combines TRBV6-6 with TRBJ1-4, with 11 nucleotides matching TRBD1. The CDR3 sequence is 15 residues long. Looked up from germline, CDR1 is MNHNY and CDR2 is SVGAGI (reference sequence). V shed 8 bases, J shed 8 bases, and the junction held 10 bases outside the gene matches. CDR3 sequence: CASQGQGAEREKLFF. The CDR3 DNA is TGTGCCAGCCAAGGACAGGGGGCAGAGCGGGAAAAACTGTTTTTT.